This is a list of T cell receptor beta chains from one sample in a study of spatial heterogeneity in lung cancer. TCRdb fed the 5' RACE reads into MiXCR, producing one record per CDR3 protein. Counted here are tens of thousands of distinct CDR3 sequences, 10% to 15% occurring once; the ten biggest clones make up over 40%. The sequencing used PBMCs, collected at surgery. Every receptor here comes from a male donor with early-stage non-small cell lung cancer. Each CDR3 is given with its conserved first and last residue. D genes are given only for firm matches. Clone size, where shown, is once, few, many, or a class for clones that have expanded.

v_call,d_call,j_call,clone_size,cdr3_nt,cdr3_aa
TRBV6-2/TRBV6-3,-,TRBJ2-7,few,TGTGCCAGCAGTTATGTAACCGGGACGGGAAGCTCCTACGAGCAGTACTTC,CASSYVTGTGSSYEQYF
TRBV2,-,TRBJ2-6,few,TGTGCCAGCAGTGAACGGAGAGGGAGCTCTGGGGCCAACGTCCTGACTTTC,CASSERRGSSGANVLTF
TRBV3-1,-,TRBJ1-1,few,TGTGCCAGCAGCCTTACAGAGAACACTGAAGCTTTCTTT,CASSLTENTEAFF
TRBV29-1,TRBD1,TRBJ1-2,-,TGCAGCTCCGGGACAGGGGGCAACTATGGCTACACCTTC,CSSGTGGNYGYTF
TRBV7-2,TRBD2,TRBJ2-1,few,TGTGCCAGCAGCTTAGCGCTTTTGGCTAGCGGAAACTACAATGAGCAGTTCTTC,CASSLALLASGNYNEQFF
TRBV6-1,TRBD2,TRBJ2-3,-,TGTGCCAGCAGTGAAGCGACTAGCGGATTCACAGATACGCAGTATTTT,CASSEATSGFTDTQYF
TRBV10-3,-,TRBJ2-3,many,TGTGCCATCAGTGAGAACAGGGTAACAGATACGCAGTATTTT,CAISENRVTDTQYF
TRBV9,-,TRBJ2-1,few,TGTGCCAGCAGCAGGGCGGTTATAAGCTCCTACAATGAGCAGTTCTTC,CASSRAVISSYNEQFF
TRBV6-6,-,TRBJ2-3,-,TGTGCCAGCAAGGGCGGGACTAGCACAGATACGCAGTATTTT,CASKGGTSTDTQYF
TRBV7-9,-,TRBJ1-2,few,TGTGCCAGCAGCCCCGGTTTTGGGGCAAACTATGGCTACACCTTC,CASSPGFGANYGYTF
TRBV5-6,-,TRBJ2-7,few,TGTGCCAGCAGCGGACGCCTCTCCTACGAGCAGTACTTC,CASSGRLSYEQYF
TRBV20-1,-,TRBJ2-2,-,TGCAGTGCTAGACCTAGACTAGAACACGGGGAGCTGTTTTTT,CSARPRLEHGELFF
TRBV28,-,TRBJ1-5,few,TGTGCCAGCAGTTTCTCCTCCGGGGAGACCTATAGCAATCAGCCCCAGCATTTT,CASSFSSGETYSNQPQHF
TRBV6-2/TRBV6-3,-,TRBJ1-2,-,TGTGCCAGCTCGGACAGCGATGGCTACACCTTC,CASSDSDGYTF
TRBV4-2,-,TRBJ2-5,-,TGTGCCAGCAGCCAAGTGGGGAGTTTAGAGACCCAGTACTTC,CASSQVGSLETQYF
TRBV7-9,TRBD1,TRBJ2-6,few,TGTGCCAGCAGCCTCACAGGGGTATACGATGAGGCCAACGTCCTGACTTTC,CASSLTGVYDEANVLTF
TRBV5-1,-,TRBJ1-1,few,TGCGCCAGCAGCTGGGGTTATGAAGCTTTCTTT,CASSWGYEAFF
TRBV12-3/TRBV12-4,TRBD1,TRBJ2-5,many,TGTGCCAGCAGGGGGACAGGGGCGACCCAGTACTTC,CASRGTGATQYF
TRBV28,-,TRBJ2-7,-,TGTGCCAGCAGTTTGCTTCGCGGAAACTACGAGCAGTACTTC,CASSLLRGNYEQYF
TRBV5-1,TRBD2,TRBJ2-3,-,TGCGCCAGCAGCTTGGAAAGCGGGGGGCCCCGAGATACGCAGTATTTT,CASSLESGGPRDTQYF
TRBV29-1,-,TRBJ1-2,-,TGCAGCGTTGGAGCCCGATCCGGCTACACCTTC,CSVGARSGYTF
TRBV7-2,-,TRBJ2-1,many,TGTGCCAGCAGCTTAGTGGGGGGACGGAGCTCCTACAATGAGCAGTTCTTC,CASSLVGGRSSYNEQFF
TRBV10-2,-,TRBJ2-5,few,TGCGCCAGCAGTCCGACAGGTCCCCAAGAGACCCAGTACTTC,CASSPTGPQETQYF
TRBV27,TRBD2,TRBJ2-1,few,TGTGCCAGCAGTTTAGTTAGCGGGTACCTCTACAATGAGCAGTTCTTC,CASSLVSGYLYNEQFF
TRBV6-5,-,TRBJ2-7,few,TGTGCCAGCAGCCCCGGGACTTTCTACGAGCAGTACTTC,CASSPGTFYEQYF
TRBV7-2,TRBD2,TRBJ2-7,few,TGTGCCAGCAGCTCTTCTAGCGGGGGGGCCTACGAGCAGTACTTC,CASSSSSGGAYEQYF
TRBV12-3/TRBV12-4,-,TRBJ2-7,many,TGTGCCAGCAGTTTGGGGCAGGCCGGCGAGCAGTACTTC,CASSLGQAGEQYF
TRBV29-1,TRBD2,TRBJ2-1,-,TGCAGCGTTCGGACTAGCGGGGAGGGTGAGCAGTTCTTC,CSVRTSGEGEQFF
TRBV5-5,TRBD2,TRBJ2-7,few,TGTGCCAGCAGCTTGATGCCCACTAGCGGGAGGTATTACTCCTACGAGCAGTACTTC,CASSLMPTSGRYYSYEQYF
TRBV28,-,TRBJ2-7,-,TGTGCCAGCAGAGGGACAATCATTTACGAGCAGTACTTC,CASRGTIIYEQYF
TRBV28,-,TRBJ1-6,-,TGTGCCAGCAGTTTAATCGTAATGGGTAATTCACCCCTCCACTTT,CASSLIVMGNSPLHF
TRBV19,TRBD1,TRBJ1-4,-,TGTGCCAGTAGTGCAACAGGGGGCGCAAATGAAAAACTGTTTTTT,CASSATGGANEKLFF
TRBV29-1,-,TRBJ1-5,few,TGCAGCGTTGCCGGGCTGAATAGCAATCAGCCCCAGCATTTT,CSVAGLNSNQPQHF
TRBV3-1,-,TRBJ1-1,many,TGTGCCAGCAGCCATGGTGACATAGTTGCTTTCTTT,CASSHGDIVAFF
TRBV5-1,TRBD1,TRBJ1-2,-,TGCGCCAGCAGCGGTGGACAGGGGGTTAACTATGGCTACACCTTC,CASSGGQGVNYGYTF
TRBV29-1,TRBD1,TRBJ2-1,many,TGCAGCGTAAGGGACAGGGGGTTTGACAATGAGCAGTTCTTC,CSVRDRGFDNEQFF
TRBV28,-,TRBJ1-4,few,TGTGCCAGCAGGGGACTACCTCATGAAAAACTGTTTTTT,CASRGLPHEKLFF
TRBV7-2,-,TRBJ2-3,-,TGTGCCAGCAGCTTCGATAGCGCGGAAACAGATACGCAGTATTTT,CASSFDSAETDTQYF
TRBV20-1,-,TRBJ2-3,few,TGCAGTGCTACTACGACAGATACGCAGTATTTT,CSATTTDTQYF
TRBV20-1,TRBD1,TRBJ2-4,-,TGCAGTGCCGTGGACAGGCCGACCCACAACATTCAGTACTTC,CSAVDRPTHNIQYF
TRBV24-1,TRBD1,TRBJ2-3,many,TGTGCCACCAGTGCCCCCCGACAGGGGGCAAGGGATACGCAGTATTTT,CATSAPRQGARDTQYF
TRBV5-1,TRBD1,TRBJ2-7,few,TGCGCCAGCAGCTTGGGTGGGGACAGGACCTACGAGCAGTACTTC,CASSLGGDRTYEQYF
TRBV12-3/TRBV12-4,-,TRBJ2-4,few,TGTGCCAGCAGTCCGGACGGGTCCCAAAACATTCAGTACTTC,CASSPDGSQNIQYF
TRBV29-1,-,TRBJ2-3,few,TGCAGCGTTACACTAGTCACAGATACGCAGTATTTT,CSVTLVTDTQYF
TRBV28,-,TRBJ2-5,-,TGTGCCAGCAGTTTTTCGGGAACAAAACAAGAGACCCAGTACTTC,CASSFSGTKQETQYF
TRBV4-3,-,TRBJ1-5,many,TGCGCCAGCAGCCAAGCAGCTTATAGCAATCAGCCCCAGCATTTT,CASSQAAYSNQPQHF
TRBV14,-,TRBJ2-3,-,TGTGCCAGCAGCCAAGATCTTGGGTCTGCGCAGTATTTT,CASSQDLGSAQYF
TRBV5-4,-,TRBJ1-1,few,TGTGCCAGCAGTCGAAGAGACACTGAAGCTTTCTTT,CASSRRDTEAFF
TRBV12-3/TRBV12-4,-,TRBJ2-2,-,TGTGCCAGCAGTCCCCCCGGGGAGCTGTTTTTT,CASSPPGELFF
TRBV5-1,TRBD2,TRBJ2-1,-,TGCGCCAGCAGCTTGGGGACCGGGACTAGGGTCAATGAGCAGTTCTTC,CASSLGTGTRVNEQFF
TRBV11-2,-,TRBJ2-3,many,TGTGCCAGCAGCTTAGGTCGCCTAGGACCTTTTCCTAGCGACACAGATACGCAGTATTTT,CASSLGRLGPFPSDTDTQYF